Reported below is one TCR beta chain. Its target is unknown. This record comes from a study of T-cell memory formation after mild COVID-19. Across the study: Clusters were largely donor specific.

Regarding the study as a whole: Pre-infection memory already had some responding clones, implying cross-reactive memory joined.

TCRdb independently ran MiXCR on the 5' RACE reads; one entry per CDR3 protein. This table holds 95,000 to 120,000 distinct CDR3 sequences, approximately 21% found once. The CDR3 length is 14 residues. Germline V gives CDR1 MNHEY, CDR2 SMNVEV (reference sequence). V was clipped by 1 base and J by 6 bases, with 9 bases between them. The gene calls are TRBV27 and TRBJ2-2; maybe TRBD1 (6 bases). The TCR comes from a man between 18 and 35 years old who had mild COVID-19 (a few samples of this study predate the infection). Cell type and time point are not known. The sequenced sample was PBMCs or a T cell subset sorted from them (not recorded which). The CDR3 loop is CASSLLGAPGELFF. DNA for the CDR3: TGTGCCAGCAGTTTATTGGGGGCCCCCGGGGAGCTGTTTTTT.